Following are 14 T cell receptor beta chains from one sample sequenced in a study of shared clonotypes between healthy human individuals (dated by TCRdb to the early 2020s). The library was produced with the immunoSEQ multiplex PCR assay. TCRdb's version of the immuneACCESS table is confined to in-frame rearrangements and falls short of the full clone set. An unresolved V gene accounts for under half of the shortfall where checked; the remainder is of unknown origin. The sample yields some 2.1 million clones; over 85% were counted once. The ten largest clones add up to around 0.13% of the sample. Sequencing was performed on naive CD4+ T cells sorted from blood. Per the publication, the cell subset or site label means: CD45RA+ positively selected. The receptors stem from a man aged 18 to 29 in good health.

As concerns this clone: Other nucleotide sequences in the sample specify the same CDR3. This chain uses TRBV30 with TRBJ1-5, with D unresolved. Germline CDR1 reads GTSNPN; CDR2 reads SVGIG (reference sequence). The length of the CDR3 is 14 residues. The V end was cut by 2 bases, the J end by 0 bases, with 8 bases between. For the CDR3, the DNA is TGTGCCTGGAGTACCGGAAATAGCAATCAGCCCCAGCATTTT. Its protein product is CAWSTGNSNQPQHF.

This clone showed up just once. The genes are TRBV4-1 and TRBJ1-4; maybe TRBD1 (5 bases). CDR1 and CDR2 from the germline V gene are MGHRA and YSYEKL. The CDR3 is 15 amino acids. Trimming left V 1 base short and J 5 bases short, with 11 bases between. This chain's CDR3 is CASSQGGNGNEKLFF. CDR3 bases: TGCGCCAGCAGCCAAGGGGGGAACGGGAATGAAAAACTGTTTTTT.

V and J are TRBV7-2 and TRBJ1-5; 8 nucleotides agree with TRBD1. Germline CDR1 reads SGHTA; CDR2 reads FQGNSA. With 4 bases clipped from V and 6 bases from J, the junction kept 5 bases outside the gene matches. The length of the CDR3 is 14 residues. The CDR3 sequence is CASSSTDRGQPQHF. The CDR3 nucleotides read TGTGCCAGCAGCTCTACCGACAGGGGTCAGCCCCAGCATTTT.

The CDR3 DNA sequence: TGTGCCAGCAGCCCCAGACGGGGGAGTGACACAGATACGCAGTATTTT. This sequence encodes CASSPRRGSDTDTQYF. The gene calls are TRBV7-2 and TRBJ2-3; a weak D match, TRBD2 (6 bases). The germline CDR1 and CDR2 sequences are SGHTA and FQGNSA. Trimming took off 5 bases at V and 2 bases at J, with 17 bases between the two ends. This CDR3 is 16 amino acids long.

The rearrangement links TRBV10-2 to TRBJ2-7; maybe TRBD2 (7 bases). V gave up 7 bases and J gave up 3 bases, with 13 bases separating them. Germline V CDR1 and CDR2: WSHSY, SAAADI. The CDR3 length is 13 residues. CDR3 sequence (DNA): TGCGCCAGCACGGGGGAGGGGGTCTACGAGCAGTACTTC. Translated, it gives CASTGEGVYEQYF.

The chain combines TRBV4-3 with TRBJ1-2; D uncertain. The CDR3 extends over 17 amino acids. The ends were cut back, 0 bases at V and 2 bases at J, with 16 bases in the middle. Germline assignment: CDR1 LGHNA and CDR2 YSLEER. In DNA form, the CDR3 reads TGCGCCAGCAGCCAAGAGATAGTCGAATCGGGGAACTATGGCTACACCTTC. Encoded protein: CASSQEIVESGNYGYTF.

As for this clone: Other nucleotide sequences in the sample specify the same CDR3. The gene calls are TRBV18 and TRBJ2-3; TRBD2 aligns across 9 bases. From germline, CDR1 is KGHSH and CDR2 LQKENI. V shed 3 bases and J 1 base; nucleotides not matched to a gene: 2. The CDR3 spans 15 residues. The DNA for the CDR3 is TGTGCCAGCTCACCCTTAGCGGGAGGCACAGATACGCAGTATTTT. Translation gives CASSPLAGGTDTQYF.

The chain employs TRBV29-1 and TRBJ1-4; D may be TRBD1 (6 bases). The germline V and J ends were trimmed by 4 bases and 6 bases, with 9 bases remaining between them. The CDR3 runs to 12 residues. The germline V gene encodes CDR1 SQVTM and CDR2 ANQGSEA. CDR3 nucleotides: TGCAGCGTTGGGCAGGGGTATGAAAAACTGTTTTTT. This codes for CSVGQGYEKLFF.

The J gene is TRBJ2-7, the V gene TRBV5-4; 12 bases line up with TRBD1. The V segment lost 0 bases and the J segment 6 bases; nucleotides outside the gene matches: 4. The V gene's germline CDR1 is SGHNT and CDR2 YYREEE (reference sequence). The CDR3 extends over 15 amino acids. CDR3 sequence reads: CASSLEGTGGREQYF. Written as DNA, the CDR3 is TGTGCCAGCAGCTTGGAAGGGACAGGGGGCCGCGAGCAGTACTTC.

The rearrangement uses TRBV5-6 and TRBJ1-3; a weak D match, TRBD1 (5 bases). CDR1 is SGHDT and CDR2 is YYEEEE in the germline V gene. The V end was cut by 1 base, the J end by 0 bases, with 11 bases between. This CDR3 is 16 amino acids long. The CDR3 DNA follows: TGTGCCAGCAGCTTGAACGGACAATACTCTGGAAACACCATATATTTT. Protein sequence: CASSLNGQYSGNTIYF. Using reference TRBV5-6 and TRBJ1-3 for the parts outside the CDR3, the full variable domain is DAGVTQSPTHLIKTRGQQVTLRCSPKSGHDTVSWYQQALGQGPQFIFQYYEEEERQRGNFPDRFSGHQFPNYSSELNVNALLLGDSALYLCASSLNGQYSGNTIYFGEGSWLTVV.

The chain joins TRBV6-5 to TRBJ1-5; 9 bases are shared with TRBD1. CDR1 and CDR2 from the germline V gene are MNHEY and SVGAGI. With 8 bases clipped from V and 7 bases from J, the junction kept 6 bases outside the gene matches. This CDR3 is built from 13 residues. The CDR3 here is CASHRGPGQPQHF. The DNA for the CDR3 is TGTGCCAGCCACAGGGGGCCGGGGCAGCCCCAGCATTTT.

This chain uses TRBV6-6 with TRBJ1-4, with a tentative D call TRBD1 (6 bases). Trimming took off 5 bases at V and 8 bases at J, with 18 bases between the two ends. CDR1 is MNHNY, CDR2 SVGAGI, per germline (reference sequence). This CDR3 is built from 15 residues. The CDR3 DNA follows: TGTGCCAGCAGTCCCCGTGAGGGGGGTAGAGAAAAACTGTTTTTT. Protein sequence: CASSPREGGREKLFF.

The CDR3 DNA follows: TGTGCCAGCAGTTCGGGACCCGAGCAGTACTTC. Its protein is CASSSGPEQYF. The chain carries TRBV27 and TRBJ2-7; D could derive from TRBD1 or TRBD2 (5 bases each). The CDR3 covers 11 residues. The germline V gene encodes CDR1 MNHEY and CDR2 SMNVEV (reference sequence). The V end was cut by 4 bases, the J end by 6 bases, with 7 bases between.

This chain's CDR3 is CAWSWTGSGYTF. In DNA form, the CDR3 reads TGTGCCTGGAGTTGGACAGGGTCTGGCTACACCTTC. The genes are TRBV30 and TRBJ1-2, with 8 nucleotides matching TRBD1. Trimming cost V 2 bases and J 7 bases; bases outside gene matches: 3. The CDR3 loop spans 12 amino acids. CDR1 and CDR2 (germline): GTSNPN, SVGIG (reference sequence). Filled out from reference TRBV30 and TRBJ1-2, the complete variable domain reads SQTIHQWPATLVQPVGSPLSLECTVEGTSNPNLYWYRQAAGRGLQLLFYSVGIGQISSEVPQNLSASRPQDRQFILSSKKLLLSDSGFYLCAWSWTGSGYTFGSGTRLTVV.